This entry concerns a single TCR beta chain. This specimen comes from a study of blood T cell repertoires in COVID-19. Across the whole study: PBMCs, B-cell-depleted T cells, or T cells provided the cDNA or gDNA that made up the material.

Germline values: CDR1 SGHTA, CDR2 FQGNSA. Trimming took off 2 bases at V and 5 bases at J, with 11 bases between the two ends. The CDR3 sequence is 14 residues long. Authors' data handling: Reference gene primer amplification gave nucleated cell count estimates. Measured with immunoSEQ multiplex PCR; TCRdb has only the in-frame clones, and not every one. The V and J calls and clone size are taken from that table; D and trimming were inferred from the DNA. The table lists fewer than 700,000 clones, around 90% of them singletons. Sequencing was carried out using peripheral blood. The V and J genes are TRBV7-2 and TRBJ2-3; D uncertain. This sequence was found in a woman aged 45-59 years with COVID-19, enrolled during active disease. The CDR3 spells CASSLTASGDTQYF. For the CDR3, the DNA is TGTGCCAGCAGCTTAACCGCCTCGGGAGATACGCAGTATTTT.